A single T cell receptor (beta chain) is shown here with its context. Its antigen target is currently unknown. No much larger clone is present one base from it, and per-base qualities are unavailable. Enrolling through a virtual design, the prospective study's participants ranged in age from roughly 18 to 90 years and lived across some 23 United States geographic areas. In the prospective study, cohorts were assigned on the basis of participant-reported clinical history obtained from a screening survey and a study questionnaire. Exposed participants had been in contact, within 2 weeks of entering the study, with a person who had a PCR-confirmed or clinician-diagnosed case of COVID-19. In the prospective study, whole blood, serum and a nasopharyngeal or oropharyngeal swab were collected from each participant by mobile phlebotomists. Additional blood draws and questionnaires over an approximately two-month period could optionally be provided by prospective study participants. Blood samples from the prospective study were shipped frozen or at room temperature prior to DNA extraction.

This sample was taken from a study of blood T cell repertoires in COVID-19 (dated by TCRdb to 2019 to 2021). General notes on the study: Samples from collaborators originated in the United States, Italy and Spain and spanned both the acute and convalescent phases of COVID-19. A freely available public database, intended as a resource for researchers studying the immune response to SARS-CoV-2, is where the repertoires were released. Deeply sampled blood TCRbeta repertoires from subjects exposed to, actively infected with, or recovered from COVID-19 were included in the dataset. Samples were obtained from the ongoing ImmuneRACE study (first 160 participants) and from 1,254 subjects provided by 6 global collaborators. The prospective study material was composed of cDNA or gDNA derived from T cells, B-cell-depleted T cells, or PBMCs. Where HLA class I and class II types were available, the types were taken from metadata supplied by the sample provider, not from assay-based typing. Nearly every sample came with metadata listing a de-identified subject ID, COVID-19 status, age in years and sex.

The immunoSEQ Assay, a bias-controlled multiplex PCR, was used to amplify TCRbeta CDR3 regions from genomic DNA. Per the source publication's procedure: The number of nucleated cells in each sample was estimated from the amplification of reference gene primers within the assay. To quantify the absolute abundance of each unique TCRbeta CDR3 rearrangement, sequence reads were collapsed and filtered. For each sample, productive Simpson clonality was calculated as the square root of Simpson's diversity index over productive rearrangements. The table comes from immuneACCESS by way of TCRdb, which keeps in-frame sequences with V and J called. Part of the clones is missing from these tables; in studies checked, under half for an unresolved V gene and the rest for unknown reasons. V and J calls plus clone size are reproduced from that table; the DNA served to infer D and trimming. Here the sample has 290,000 or so clones; approximately 78% occur a single time. The ten most abundant clones make up roughly 5.3% of the sample.

Results the study describes overall, beyond this receptor: The amount of clinical and demographic metadata varied by source and participant and was provided uncurated.

This sequence was found in a middle-aged man who had been exposed to COVID-19. Material: PBMCs or T cells enriched from blood (not recorded which).

The CDR3: CASSVGQGYEPQHF. The DNA reads as follows: TGTGCCAGCTCCGTCGGACAGGGGTATGAGCCCCAGCATTTT. The sequence links TRBV18 to TRBJ1-5, with 9 bases in between that match TRBD1. V loses 6 bases at its end and J loses 8 bases; junction bases beyond the gene matches: 8. Including the terminal cysteine and phenylalanine, the CDR3 comprises 14 residues. This entry keeps only the CDR3 DNA: 42 bases, framed from base 1. CDR1 and CDR2 (KGHSH, LQKENI) derive from the germline V gene.